The table lists the clone carrying this T cell receptor beta chain with a count of one. Generated by immunoSEQ multiplex PCR, the TCRdb table keeps only in-frame clones and is missing some. Among roughly 36,000 clones listed, approximately 87% were seen once. The CDR3 contains 15 residues. Trimming cost V 5 bases and J 7 bases; bases outside gene matches: 10. CDR1 is SGHVS and CDR2 is FQNEAQ in the germline V gene. This specimen comes from a study of blood T cell repertoires in COVID-19. This sequence originates from a man in his fifties or sixties with active or convalescent COVID-19. The chain has TRBV7-8 and TRBJ1-4, with 7 nucleotides matching TRBD1. Sequencing was performed on peripheral blood. The CDR3 region has the DNA TGTGCCAGCAGCCTGACAGGGTTAAGTAGTGAAAAACTGTTTTTT. Translating it yields CASSLTGLSSEKLFF.